The T cell receptor (beta chain) described here comes from a study of CD8 T cells in Susac syndrome. Random hexamers were used to reverse transcribe the RNA input (roughly 0.5 to 1 ug). A multiplex approach, immunoSEQ multiplex PCR, amplified TCR beta CDR3 across 54 Vbeta and 13 Jbeta. TCRdb called the immunoSEQ multiplex PCR reads again in MiXCR, with one record for every CDR3 protein. This sample has roughly 180,000 distinct CDR3 sequences; about 94% occur once, and the top ten carry over 0.12%. As controls, healthy donors matched for age and sex were used. Between the trimmed V and J ends, which lost 5 bases and 10 bases, there was a span of 12 bases. CDR1 is LGHDT and CDR2 is YNNKEL in the germline V gene (reference sequence). CDR3 length: 12 residues.

The chain uses TRBV3-1 and TRBJ2-1; D gene unclear. The sample consisted of CD4+ T cells from PBMCs. This receptor was identified in a human donor in good health. DNA of the CDR3: TGTGCCAGCAGCTACAGCTCCGGGGAGCAGTTCTTC. Encoded protein: CASSYSSGEQFF.